These T cell receptor beta chains were read from a single sample in a study of shared clonotypes between healthy human individuals. Profiled with immunoSEQ multiplex PCR; TCRdb holds only in-frame clones, not every one. The repertoire consists of 2,500,000 or so clones, with roughly 93% occurring once and the leading ten covering about 0.39%. Sequenced material: naive CD4+ T cells from PBMCs. These receptors were collected from a man between 18 and 29 years old in good health. Some clones in this sample may be carry-over from other donors' samples. CDR3s leave out the opening cysteine and the closing phenylalanine or tryptophan.

v_call cdr3_aa
TRBV7-2 ASSPGRQQETQY
TRBV19 ASSSIVGQRNQPQH
TRBV5-1 ASSLDNNYGYT
TRBV7-9 ASSLPGSWPGYT
TRBV2 ASTLYSTDTQY
TRBV7-3 ASSIAGTTDTQY
TRBV6-4 ASSELAGGPYEQY
TRBV9 ASSVGRGSGNTIY
TRBV5-1 ASSYTGLGTDTQY
TRBV25-1 ASSEFNGYEQY
TRBV4-1 ASSLTNIQTKQPQH
TRBV19 ASSRGSGKGRNEQF
TRBV7-2 ASSNLGTGAYEQY
TRBV9 ASSVGQGGQETQY
TRBV4-1 ASSQDGPGDTEAF
TRBV2 ASSEMRASGELF
TRBV28 ASSFHRGGFAYEQY
TRBV30 AWRSGRNEKLF
TRBV5-1 ASSLWAGGPSEQY
TRBV4-1 ASSHLSTGGESYSNQPQH
TRBV6-6 ASTSLGVSGANVLT
TRBV6-4 ASSLEEGPPYEQY
TRBV7-3 ASSFYDGELF
TRBV2 ASRPRGGRGETQY
TRBV7-2 ASSLALGANYGYT
TRBV7-3 ASSLTLSGQGGSGANVLT
TRBV9 ASSPRFTTSGSWRNTGELF